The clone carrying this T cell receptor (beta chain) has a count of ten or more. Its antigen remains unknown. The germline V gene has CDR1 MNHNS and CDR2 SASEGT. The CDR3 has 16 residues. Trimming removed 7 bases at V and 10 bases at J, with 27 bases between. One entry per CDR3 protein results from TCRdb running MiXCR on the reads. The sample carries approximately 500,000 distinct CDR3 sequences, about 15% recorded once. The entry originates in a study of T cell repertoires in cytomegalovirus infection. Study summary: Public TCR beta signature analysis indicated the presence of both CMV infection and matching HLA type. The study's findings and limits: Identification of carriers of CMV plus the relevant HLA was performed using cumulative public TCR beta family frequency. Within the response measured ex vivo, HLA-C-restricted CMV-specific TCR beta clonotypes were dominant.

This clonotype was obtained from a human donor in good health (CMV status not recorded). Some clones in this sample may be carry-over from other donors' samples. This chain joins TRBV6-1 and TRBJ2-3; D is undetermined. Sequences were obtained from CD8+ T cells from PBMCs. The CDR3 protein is CASKEGDLSQLRAQYF. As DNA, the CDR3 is TGTGCCAGCAAGGAAGGAGACTTGAGCCAACTTAGGGCGCAGTATTTT.